A selection of T cell receptor beta chains follows, all from one sample in a study of T-cell reconstitution after alpha-beta-depleted transplantation in children. TCRdb re-derived calls from the PCR reads in MiXCR, one entry per CDR3 protein. The data show 450,000 to 500,000 distinct CDR3 sequences, with under 15% seen just once and approximately 5.4% held by the top ten. The sample in question was PBMCs from the stem cell graft donor, obtained from the stem cell graft. These TCRs come from a human donor who donated a stem cell graft to a child with combined immunodeficiency. Each CDR3 is given with its conserved first and last residue. The order of the fields is V gene, J gene, clone size, D gene, CDR3 DNA, CDR3 protein. The D gene is left open where the match is weak. Not all rows give a size; the values are once, few, many and, for expanded clones, a class.

V: TRBV20-1
J: TRBJ2-1
size: many
D: TRBD2
DNA: TGCAGTGCCAGCCGGCTAGCGGGCTACAATGAGCAGTTCTTC
CDR3: CSASRLAGYNEQFF

V: TRBV9
J: TRBJ2-1
size: NA
D: TRBD2
DNA: TGTGCCAGCAGCGTCCGGGACTATAGCAATGAGCAGTTCTTC
CDR3: CASSVRDYSNEQFF

V: TRBV20-1
J: TRBJ2-7
size: many
D: TRBD1
DNA: TGCAGTGCTAGAGACCCGACCGGACAGGGAGCCTACGAGCAGTACTTC
CDR3: CSARDPTGQGAYEQYF

V: TRBV5-1
J: TRBJ2-7
size: NA
D: NA
DNA: TGCGCCAGCAGCTTGGCGCCGGATCAGTCCTACGAGCAGTACTTC
CDR3: CASSLAPDQSYEQYF

V: TRBV12-3/TRBV12-4
J: TRBJ1-5
size: NA
D: NA
DNA: TGTGCCAGCACCCCGGGACACCCAAATCAGCCCCAGCATTTT
CDR3: CASTPGHPNQPQHF

V: TRBV7-9
J: TRBJ1-2
size: few
D: NA
DNA: TGTGCCAGCAGCTTAGACCTAAGGAATGGCTACACCTTC
CDR3: CASSLDLRNGYTF

V: TRBV5-1
J: TRBJ1-1
size: NA
D: TRBD1
DNA: TGCGCCAGCAGCTTAGAGACAGGGGGCCTCACTGAAGCTTTCTTT
CDR3: CASSLETGGLTEAFF

V: TRBV1
J: TRBJ2-7
size: NA
D: NA
DNA: TGCACCAGCAGCCAAGAGATTGGCCAGCGGGGCCCTTCCTACGAGCAGTACTTC
CDR3: CTSSQEIGQRGPSYEQYF

V: TRBV3-1
J: TRBJ2-2
size: few
D: NA
DNA: TGTGCCAGCAGCGCGGGACAGACCACCGGGGAGCTGTTTTTT
CDR3: CASSAGQTTGELFF

V: TRBV7-3
J: TRBJ2-1
size: NA
D: NA
DNA: TGTGCCAGCAGCAGGGGACCCAGAGCCCCCACCCGGTTCTTC
CDR3: CASSRGPRAPTRFF

V: TRBV11-1
J: TRBJ2-7
size: few
D: TRBD2
DNA: TGTGCCAGCACCTTGCGGGTTATCGGCCTAGCGGGAGTTATCCACGAGCAGTACTTC
CDR3: CASTLRVIGLAGVIHEQYF

V: TRBV5-1
J: TRBJ2-5
size: few
D: TRBD2
DNA: TGCGCCAGCAGCTACACTAGCGGTATCCAAGAGACCCAGTACTTC
CDR3: CASSYTSGIQETQYF

V: TRBV13
J: TRBJ2-1
size: few
D: TRBD2
DNA: TGTGCCAGCAGCCCATCACGACTAGCGGGGGACAATGAGCAGTTCTTC
CDR3: CASSPSRLAGDNEQFF

V: TRBV12-3/TRBV12-4
J: TRBJ2-1
size: few
D: TRBD2
DNA: TGTGCCAGCAGTCTGGGACTAGCGGAGCAGGAGCAGTTCTTC
CDR3: CASSLGLAEQEQFF

V: TRBV4-3
J: TRBJ2-7
size: many
D: TRBD1
DNA: TGCGCCAGCAGCCAAGAGGTACAGGGGGTGAGAGAGCAGTACTTC
CDR3: CASSQEVQGVREQYF

V: TRBV7-9
J: TRBJ1-1
size: many
D: NA
DNA: TGTGCCAGCAGCTTTCGGGCGAGGAACACTGAAGCTTTCTTT
CDR3: CASSFRARNTEAFF

V: TRBV7-2
J: TRBJ2-7
size: NA
D: TRBD2
DNA: TGTGCCAGCAGCTTAAGCGGGGCCTCCTCCTACGAGCAGTACTTC
CDR3: CASSLSGASSYEQYF

V: TRBV7-3
J: TRBJ2-3
size: NA
D: TRBD2
DNA: TGTGCCAGCAGCCCAAGGGGCGGACTAGCGGGAGTGTTAGATACGCAGTATTTT
CDR3: CASSPRGGLAGVLDTQYF

V: TRBV5-1
J: TRBJ2-1
size: many
D: NA
DNA: TGCGCCAGCAGCTTGGTAGGGCCTGCTTACAATGAGCAGTTCTTC
CDR3: CASSLVGPAYNEQFF

V: TRBV6-5
J: TRBJ1-1
size: NA
D: NA
DNA: TGTGCCAGCAGCGCAGGGTATGGCGCTTTCTTT
CDR3: CASSAGYGAFF

V: TRBV9
J: TRBJ2-7
size: many
D: NA
DNA: TGTGCCAGCAGCTTCTTGGCCTCTGACGAGCAGTACTTC
CDR3: CASSFLASDEQYF

V: TRBV11-2
J: TRBJ2-7
size: few
D: NA
DNA: TGTGCCAGCAGCTTAGATTCGGGTTCAGGGATTACCTACGAGCAGTACTTC
CDR3: CASSLDSGSGITYEQYF

V: TRBV6-5
J: TRBJ2-1
size: many
D: NA
DNA: TGTGCCAGCAGTTACTCAGACAGCTACAATGAGCAGTTCTTC
CDR3: CASSYSDSYNEQFF

V: TRBV7-8
J: TRBJ1-2
size: NA
D: TRBD1
DNA: TGTGCCAGCAGCTGGGGACAGGGAATCGATGGCTACACCTTC
CDR3: CASSWGQGIDGYTF

V: TRBV6-5
J: TRBJ1-3
size: NA
D: NA
DNA: TGTGCCAGCAGTTACTCGGGAGACAGCGGAGGAAAACCTGGAAACACCATATATTTT
CDR3: CASSYSGDSGGKPGNTIYF

V: TRBV4-3
J: TRBJ2-6
size: many
D: NA
DNA: TGCGCCAGCAGCCAAATACAGGGTATTGGGGCCAACGTCCTGACTTTC
CDR3: CASSQIQGIGANVLTF

V: TRBV30
J: TRBJ2-2
size: NA
D: TRBD2
DNA: TGTGCCTGGAGTTCCTGGAGCGGGATCACCGGGGAGCTGTTTTTT
CDR3: CAWSSWSGITGELFF

V: TRBV6-5
J: TRBJ2-7
size: NA
D: NA
DNA: TGTGCCAGCGGATTAAAAGGCCCCTACGAGCAGTACTTC
CDR3: CASGLKGPYEQYF

V: TRBV12-3/TRBV12-4
J: TRBJ2-1
size: NA
D: TRBD2
DNA: TGTGCCAGCAGTTTTAGTCCGGGACTAGCTTACAATGAGCAGTTCTTC
CDR3: CASSFSPGLAYNEQFF

V: TRBV12-3/TRBV12-4
J: TRBJ1-2
size: many
D: NA
DNA: TGTGCCACCCCCAGGGACTTCTATGGCTACACCTTC
CDR3: CATPRDFYGYTF

V: TRBV12-3/TRBV12-4
J: TRBJ2-1
size: many
D: NA
DNA: TGTGCCAGCAGCCTTGGCCCTTACAATGAGCAGTTCTTC
CDR3: CASSLGPYNEQFF

V: TRBV6-2/TRBV6-3
J: TRBJ1-1
size: NA
D: TRBD1
DNA: TGTGCCAGCAAATACAGGGGGCTCGCTGAAGCTTTCTTT
CDR3: CASKYRGLAEAFF

V: TRBV24-1
J: TRBJ2-2
size: many
D: NA
DNA: TGTGCCTCAGAAGGGGGATACACCGGGGAGCTGTTTTTT
CDR3: CASEGGYTGELFF

V: TRBV29-1
J: TRBJ1-3
size: many
D: TRBD1
DNA: TGCAGCGTTGCCGGGACAGAATTGCCAGGAAACACCATATATTTT
CDR3: CSVAGTELPGNTIYF

V: TRBV4-3
J: TRBJ2-2
size: many
D: NA
DNA: TGCGCCAGCAGCCAAGCCGGGGAGCTGTTTTTT
CDR3: CASSQAGELFF

V: TRBV4-2
J: TRBJ2-7
size: NA
D: NA
DNA: TGTGCCAGCAGCCAAGGACAGGAGTTCTCCTACGAGCAGTACTTC
CDR3: CASSQGQEFSYEQYF

V: TRBV15
J: TRBJ2-2
size: NA
D: TRBD2
DNA: TGTGCCACCAGCAGAGATCTAACTAGCGGGAGAAAGAACACCGGGGAGCTGTTTTTT
CDR3: CATSRDLTSGRKNTGELFF

V: TRBV7-9
J: TRBJ2-7
size: NA
D: NA
DNA: TGTGCCAGCAGCCCCCCAGGGGCCACCTACGAGCAGTACTTC
CDR3: CASSPPGATYEQYF

V: TRBV12-3/TRBV12-4
J: TRBJ2-2
size: NA
D: TRBD2
DNA: TGTGCCAGCAGTTCAGCGGGGGCTGATAACACCGGGGAGCTGTTTTTT
CDR3: CASSSAGADNTGELFF

V: TRBV12-3/TRBV12-4
J: TRBJ2-5
size: few
D: NA
DNA: TGTGCCAGCAGTTTAATCAACAGAGGGCCTTCGGAGACCCAGTACTTC
CDR3: CASSLINRGPSETQYF

V: TRBV6-4
J: TRBJ2-1
size: few
D: NA
DNA: TGTGCCAGCAGTGACTCGCGGGGCGGCGAGCAGTTCTTC
CDR3: CASSDSRGGEQFF

V: TRBV15
J: TRBJ1-2
size: many
D: NA
DNA: TGTGCCACCAGCAGAGATCGGGGCGGCGGCTACACCTTC
CDR3: CATSRDRGGGYTF

V: TRBV12-3/TRBV12-4
J: TRBJ2-3
size: few
D: TRBD2
DNA: TGTGCCAGCAGTCCTAGCGGGTCTCCCACAGATACGCAGTATTTT
CDR3: CASSPSGSPTDTQYF

V: TRBV9
J: TRBJ2-7
size: few
D: NA
DNA: TGTGCCAGCAGTCTCTCGCAGGCTTCCGCGGGGTACGAGCAGTACTTC
CDR3: CASSLSQASAGYEQYF

V: TRBV2
J: TRBJ1-1
size: NA
D: NA
DNA: TGTGCCAGCACCGGGCTGGGGGCAAAGATCGCTGAAGCTTTCTTT
CDR3: CASTGLGAKIAEAFF

V: TRBV5-6
J: TRBJ1-1
size: NA
D: TRBD1
DNA: TGTGCCAGCAGCCCCCTGGGACAGAAGGCTGAAGCTTTCTTT
CDR3: CASSPLGQKAEAFF

V: TRBV9
J: TRBJ2-7
size: few
D: NA
DNA: TGTGCCAGCAGCCCAAAAACGGCCTCTTCCTACGAGCAGTACTTC
CDR3: CASSPKTASSYEQYF

V: TRBV24-1
J: TRBJ1-5
size: few
D: NA
DNA: TGTGCCACCAGTGGGGGCAGGTTTACCCAGCCCCAGCATTTT
CDR3: CATSGGRFTQPQHF

V: TRBV11-2
J: TRBJ2-3
size: NA
D: NA
DNA: TGTGCCAGCAGCCCCCTAAGGGGAACAAGGTCAGATACGCAGTATTTT
CDR3: CASSPLRGTRSDTQYF

V: TRBV5-1
J: TRBJ1-2
size: many
D: NA
DNA: TGCGCCAGCAGCTTGGGCCTTGACATTGGTGGCTACACCTTC
CDR3: CASSLGLDIGGYTF

V: TRBV5-1
J: TRBJ2-1
size: few
D: TRBD2
DNA: TGCGCCAGCAGCTTGAGAATCGGGGGGGGCCTGGACAATGAGCAGTTCTTC
CDR3: CASSLRIGGGLDNEQFF

V: TRBV5-1
J: TRBJ1-1
size: few
D: NA
DNA: TGCGCCAGCAGCCCGTCGGGACTCAACACTGAAGCTTTCTTT
CDR3: CASSPSGLNTEAFF

V: TRBV11-1
J: TRBJ2-6
size: few
D: TRBD1
DNA: TGTGCCAGCAGCTTCCCGGGACAGGGGTCTTCGGCGACTGGGGCCAACGTCCTGACTTTC
CDR3: CASSFPGQGSSATGANVLTF

V: TRBV27
J: TRBJ2-7
size: NA
D: NA
DNA: TGTGCCAGCAGTCTTAAGGGGGCGGGGGCGGGAGTATTCCACTACGAGCAGTACTTC
CDR3: CASSLKGAGAGVFHYEQYF

V: TRBV7-2
J: TRBJ2-2
size: NA
D: NA
DNA: TGTGCCAGCAGCCCTTCTTGGGGCCATACCGGGGAGCTGTTTTTT
CDR3: CASSPSWGHTGELFF